This T cell receptor (beta chain) was sequenced in a study of control samples from healthy donors and cancer patients. This CDR3 is 18 amino acids long. Unmatched junction bases numbered 15, after V lost 1 base and J lost 11 bases. Germline V gene sequence: CDR1 SEHNR, CDR2 FQNEAQ (reference sequence). The table came from immunoSEQ multiplex PCR; TCRdb's copy has only in-frame clones and leaves some out. The sample carries 120,000 or so clones, 80% to 95% recorded once. The sample comprised blood. This receptor was obtained from a man aged 18 to 30 in good health. V gene TRBV7-9 combines with J gene TRBJ1-6; 9 bases match TRBD1. Here the CDR3 DNA reads TGTGCCAGCAGCTTAGGGGGGACAGGGAAGAGGGGATTCGCACCCCTCCACTTT. It encodes CASSLGGTGKRGFAPLHF.